Listed here are 27 T cell receptor beta chains from one sample, sequenced in a study of PD-1 blockade in classical Hodgkin lymphoma (dated by TCRdb to about 2020). Receptors were amplified or captured by the immunoSEQ multiplex PCR assay. What TCRdb holds here is the immuneACCESS table cut down to in-frame rearrangements. Part of the clones is not present; checked against another copy, under half of the missing clones reflect an unresolved V gene, and the others are unexplained. The sample includes about 35,000 clones, with around 80% observed a single time. The ten top clones hold approximately 15% of the sample. The intended sense of this specimen's time point label: cycle 2 day 1 (C2D1) of nivolumab. Every trial patient had relapsed following autologous stem cell transplantation, and prior brentuximab vedotin exposure was what differed among cohorts A, B and C. The specimen was peripheral blood mononuclear cells (PBMCs), collected before the second cycle of nivolumab. The receptors derive from a human donor with classical Hodgkin lymphoma.

J is TRBJ1-1 and V is TRBV6-5; 8 bases line up with TRBD1. Germline CDR1 MNHEY, CDR2 SVGAGI. CDR3 size: 15 residues. J gave up 2 bases and V 0 bases, and 2 bases lay outside the gene matches. The CDR3 nucleotides read TGTGCCAGCAGTTACTCCAGGGGGCCCAACACTGAAGCTTTCTTT. Translation gives CASSYSRGPNTEAFF.

This chain connects TRBV6-5 to TRBJ1-3; D remains ambiguous. The CDR3 runs 14 residues. The germline gives CDR1 MNHEY, CDR2 SVGAGI. Trimming shortened V by 7 bases and J by 2 bases, and 12 bases separated the two germline ends. DNA for the CDR3: TGTGCCAGCACCCCGCGGCAGGCTGGAAACACCATATATTTT. Amino acid sequence: CASTPRQAGNTIYF.

This clone was detected only once. V usage is TRBV7-2 and J usage is TRBJ2-7, with D possibly being TRBD1 (6 bases). Trimming took off 2 bases at V and 2 bases at J, with 10 bases between the two ends. Germline values: CDR1 SGHTA, CDR2 FQGNSA. The CDR3 loop spans 14 amino acids. CDR3 amino acids: CASSLWGPPYEQYF. In DNA, the CDR3 is TGTGCCAGCAGCTTATGGGGGCCCCCCTACGAGCAGTACTTC.

J is TRBJ2-3 and V is TRBV7-2; D is unresolved. Germline V gene sequence: CDR1 SGHTA, CDR2 FQGNSA. The CDR3 extends over 13 amino acids. Trimming took 0 bases from V and 6 from J, leaving 7 bases between them. CDR3 in DNA: TGTGCCAGCAGCTTAGCACAGAGGGATACGCAGTATTTT. Translation gives CASSLAQRDTQYF.

This chain connects TRBV9 to TRBJ1-1; D gene unclear. Trimming removed 0 bases at V and 5 bases at J, with 14 bases between. Per the germline V gene, CDR1 is SGDLS and CDR2 is YYNGEE. This CDR3 is built from 15 residues. Here the CDR3 reads CASSVASMGGTEAFF. CDR3 nucleotide sequence: TGTGCCAGCAGCGTAGCTTCGATGGGAGGGACTGAAGCTTTCTTT. The whole variable domain, remainder taken from reference TRBV9 and TRBJ1-1, is DSGVTQTPKHLITATGQRVTLRCSPRSGDLSVYWYQQSLDQGLQFLIQYYNGEERAKGNILERFSAQQFPDLHSELNLSSLELGDSALYFCASSVASMGGTEAFFGQGTRLTVV.

CDR3: CSVTGQANTEAFF. The CDR3 DNA reads TGCAGCGTTACTGGGCAGGCGAACACTGAAGCTTTCTTT. This sequence joins TRBV29-1 and TRBJ1-1; D is undetermined. Trimming took off 5 bases at V and 1 base at J, with 11 bases between the two ends. Germline V gene data show CDR1 as SQVTM and CDR2 as ANQGSEA. CDR3 length equals 13 residues.

In this sample, this clone turned up once. This sequence joins TRBV6-5 and TRBJ1-6, with D maybe TRBD1 (6 bases). CDR1 and CDR2 from the germline V gene are MNHEY and SVGAGI. The CDR3 is 14 amino acids. Between the trimmed V and J ends, which lost 7 bases and 3 bases, there was a span of 10 bases. CDR3 sequence reads: CASKQGGYNSPLHF. The CDR3, as DNA: TGTGCCAGCAAACAGGGCGGCTATAATTCACCCCTCCACTTT.

CDR3 amino acids: CASLRTDTGELFF. CDR3 sequence (DNA): TGTGCCAGCCTACGGACAGACACCGGGGAGCTGTTTTTT. The chain carries TRBV4-2 and TRBJ2-2; tentatively, D is TRBD1 (6 bases). The CDR3 has 13 residues. The germline V gene encodes CDR1 LGHNA and CDR2 YNFKEQ. V was pared by 8 bases and J by 3 bases, with 10 bases between.

CDR3 sequence: CAAGQANTGELFF. The CDR3 nucleotides read TGTGCCGCGGGACAGGCGAACACCGGGGAGCTGTTTTTT. V is TRBV6-5 and J is TRBJ2-2, with 8 bases lining up with TRBD1. The CDR3 consists of 13 residues. The V and J ends lost 11 bases and 0 bases, in that order; junction bases with no gene match: 2. The germline gives CDR1 MNHEY, CDR2 SVGAGI.

The J gene is TRBJ2-5, the V gene TRBV6-5; 9 nucleotides line up with TRBD1. V lost 5 bases and J lost 5; bases outside the gene matches: 6. From germline, CDR1 is MNHEY and CDR2 SVGAGI. The CDR3 contains 14 residues. DNA of the CDR3: TGTGCCAGCAGTGACACGACAGGGGGTGAGACCCAGTACTTC. It yields the protein CASSDTTGGETQYF.

This rearrangement joins TRBV6-5 to TRBJ1-1, with TRBD1 as a possible D gene (5 bases). The CDR3 has 14 amino acids. V lost 4 bases and J lost 1, with 10 bases in between. Germline V gives CDR1 MNHEY, CDR2 SVGAGI. DNA for the CDR3: TGTGCCAGCAGTTGGCTTCAGGGGAACACTGAAGCTTTCTTT. This gives the protein CASSWLQGNTEAFF.

This clone appeared a few times. V usage is TRBV11-2 and J usage is TRBJ2-3; 7 nucleotides agree with TRBD2. The germline V gene has CDR1 SGHAT and CDR2 FQNNGV. The ends lost 3 bases at V and 1 base at J; junction bases unmatched: 10. This CDR3 is 17 amino acids long. The DNA for the CDR3 is TGTGCCAGCAGCTTCCCGGTAGCGGGCAGCCGCACAGATACGCAGTATTTT. The encoded protein is CASSFPVAGSRTDTQYF.

The chain uses TRBV2 and TRBJ2-3; possibly TRBD1 for D (6 bases). The CDR3 covers 13 residues. The V end lost 2 bases, the J end lost 3 bases, and 6 bases lay between the germline ends. The germline V gene encodes CDR1 SNHLY and CDR2 FYNNEI. The CDR3 is CASSERGTDTQYF. In nucleotides, the CDR3 is TGTGCCAGCAGTGAAAGGGGGACAGATACGCAGTATTTT.

The chain joins TRBV6-1 to TRBJ2-4; a possible D gene is TRBD2 (5 bases). The CDR3 is 14 amino acids. The germline V gene encodes CDR1 MNHNS and CDR2 SASEGT. Deletions cut 6 bases from V and 0 bases from J, with 9 bases between. CDR3 protein: CASRADVAKNIQYF. The DNA for the CDR3 is TGTGCCAGCAGAGCGGACGTAGCCAAAAACATTCAGTACTTC.

Only a few counts were recorded for this clone. J is TRBJ1-2 and V is TRBV27, with a tentative D call TRBD1 (6 bases). CDR1 is MNHEY, CDR2 SMNVEV, per germline (reference sequence). The length of the CDR3 is 12 residues. V lost 7 bases and J 2 bases, leaving 8 bases between the germline ends. The CDR3 sequence: CASTGTNYGYTF. CDR3 DNA sequence: TGTGCCAGCACCGGGACAAACTATGGCTACACCTTC.

The chain employs TRBV5-1 and TRBJ1-1, with D possibly being TRBD1 (5 bases). Per germline, CDR1 SGHRS and CDR2 YFSETQ. The CDR3 length is 15 residues. The V end was cut by 2 bases, the J end by 6 bases, with 17 bases between. CDR3 sequence: CASSFGDRDIPEAFF. The CDR3 DNA follows: TGCGCCAGCAGCTTTGGGGACCGGGATATCCCTGAAGCTTTCTTT.

The chain couples TRBV12-5 to TRBJ1-5; D unresolved. Trimming pared 1 base from V and 10 bases from J, leaving 11 bases between. Per germline, CDR1 LGHNT and CDR2 FRNRAP. The CDR3 length is 13 residues. CDR3 loop: CASGLGPRNPQHF. CDR3 DNA: TGTGCTAGTGGTTTGGGGCCTCGTAATCCCCAGCATTTT.

The chain uses TRBV30 and TRBJ1-5, with TRBD1 matching over 8 bases. The CDR3 runs 13 residues. The germline V gene has CDR1 GTSNPN and CDR2 SVGIG (reference sequence). The ends lost 3 bases at V and 4 bases at J; junction bases unmatched: 2. CDR3 region: CAWSRGHNQPQHF. CDR3 DNA sequence: TGTGCCTGGAGCAGGGGGCATAATCAGCCCCAGCATTTT.

This chain uses TRBV18 with TRBJ1-1, with D perhaps matching TRBD1 (6 bases). The CDR3 has 13 amino acids. Trimming took 3 bases from V and 10 from J, leaving 15 bases between them. Germline V CDR1 and CDR2: KGHSH, LQKENI. CDR3 DNA: TGTGCCAGCTCACCGTCTGGGGGCTCGGCAGCTTTCTTT. Residues: CASSPSGGSAAFF.

Of note for this clone: This may come from a read error, since a much larger clone is one base off. The chain is built from TRBV5-4 and TRBJ1-2; no reliable D call. Between the trimmed V and J ends, which lost 9 bases and 7 bases, there was a span of 25 bases. Germline CDR1 reads SGHNT; CDR2 reads YYREEE (reference sequence). The CDR3 loop spans 15 amino acids. The CDR3 nucleotides read TGTGCCAACACTATGGAGAAAAGGGAGATTCCTGGCTACACCTTC. It encodes CANTMEKREIPGYTF.

J is TRBJ1-2 and V is TRBV6-1; 9 positions match TRBD1. The CDR3 is 14 amino acids. V lost 6 bases to trimming and J lost 3 bases; unmatched junction nucleotides: 5. Germline lookup yields CDR1 MNHNS and CDR2 SASEGT. Here the CDR3 DNA reads TGTGCCAGCAGCCTGGGACAGGGCGACTATGGCTACACCTTC. It yields the protein CASSLGQGDYGYTF.

The V call is TRBV7-2, the J call TRBJ1-1, with D hard to call. Trimming removed 5 bases from V and 1 base from J, with 5 bases in between. Germline lookup yields CDR1 SGHTA and CDR2 FQGNSA. The CDR3 covers 12 residues. In DNA form, the CDR3 reads TGTGCCAGCAGCAGGAAGAACACTGAAGCTTTCTTT. Amino acids: CASSRKNTEAFF.

CDR3 nucleotides: TGTGCCAGCAGCTTAACTAGCGGGGGCGGGGATACGCAGTATTTT. Translated: CASSLTSGGGDTQYF. V and J are TRBV7-9 and TRBJ2-3, with TRBD2 matching 11 bases. The trim removed 2 bases at V and 6 bases at J, leaving 4 bases unmatched. CDR1 SEHNR and CDR2 FQNEAQ come from the germline V gene (reference sequence). This CDR3 comprises 15 residues.

The chain has TRBV5-1 and TRBJ2-2, with 10 bases lining up with TRBD1. Germline CDR1 reads SGHRS; CDR2 reads YFSETQ. The V and J ends lost 4 bases and 4 bases, in that order; junction bases with no gene match: 7. CDR3 length: 16 amino acids. The DNA of the CDR3 is TGCGCCAGCAGCAGGCGGGGGGACAGGGGCACCGGGGAGCTGTTTTTT. It encodes CASSRRGDRGTGELFF.

The CDR3 sequence: CASSLGRENTDTQYF. The CDR3 bases are TGCGCCAGCAGCCTCGGAAGGGAAAATACAGATACGCAGTATTTT. The chain uses TRBV4-1 and TRBJ2-3; D not resolved. Per the germline V gene, CDR1 is MGHRA and CDR2 is YSYEKL. CDR3 length equals 15 residues. Trimming took 4 bases from V and 3 from J, leaving 14 bases between them.

This chain connects TRBV7-2 to TRBJ1-6, with 8 bases fitting TRBD1. Germline V gene data show CDR1 as SGHTA and CDR2 as FQGNSA. With V trimmed by 5 bases and J by 5 bases, 5 bases remained unmatched. CDR3 length: 15 amino acids. DNA of the CDR3: TGTGCCAGCAGCCCGGACAGGGAGCATAATTCACCCCTCCACTTT. Translated, it gives CASSPDREHNSPLHF.

V usage is TRBV6-5 and J usage is TRBJ1-1; tentative D call: TRBD1 (5 bases). CDR1 MNHEY and CDR2 SVGAGI come from the germline V gene. With 5 bases removed from V and 5 bases from J, the gap between germline ends came to 18 bases. The CDR3 spans 15 residues. CDR3 nucleotides: TGTGCCAGCAGTCGTGACAGCCTGGGGGGGACTGAAGCTTTCTTT. Translation gives CASSRDSLGGTEAFF.